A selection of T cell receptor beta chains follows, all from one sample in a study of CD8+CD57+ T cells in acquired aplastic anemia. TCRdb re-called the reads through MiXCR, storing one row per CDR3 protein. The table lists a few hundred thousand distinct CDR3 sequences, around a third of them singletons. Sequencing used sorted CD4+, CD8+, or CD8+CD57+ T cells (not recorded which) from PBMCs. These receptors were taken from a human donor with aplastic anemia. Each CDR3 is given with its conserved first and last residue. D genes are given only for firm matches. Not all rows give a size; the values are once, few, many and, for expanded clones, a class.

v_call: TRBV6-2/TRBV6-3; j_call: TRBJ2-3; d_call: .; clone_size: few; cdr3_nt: TGTGCCAGCAGATCGGGACTCACTACGCAGTATTTT; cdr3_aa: CASRSGLTTQYF
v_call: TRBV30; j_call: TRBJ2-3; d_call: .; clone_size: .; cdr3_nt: TGTGCCTGGAGTGTACGAGGGCGGAGAGATCAGCCCCAGTATTTT; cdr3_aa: CAWSVRGRRDQPQYF
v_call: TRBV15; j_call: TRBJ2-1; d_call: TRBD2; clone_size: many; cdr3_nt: TGTGCCACCAGCAGAGATGCCGGACTAGCGTGGTCGGGAGAGCAGTTCTTC; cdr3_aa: CATSRDAGLAWSGEQFF
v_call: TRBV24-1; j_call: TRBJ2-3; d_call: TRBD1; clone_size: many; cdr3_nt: TGTGCCACCAGTGAATCCGGGACAGGGGGCTCAGATACGCAGTATTTT; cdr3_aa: CATSESGTGGSDTQYF
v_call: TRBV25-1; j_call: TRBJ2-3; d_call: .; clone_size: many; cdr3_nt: TGTGCCAGCAGTGAATTTCAGGGTAGCACAGATACGCAGTATTTT; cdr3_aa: CASSEFQGSTDTQYF
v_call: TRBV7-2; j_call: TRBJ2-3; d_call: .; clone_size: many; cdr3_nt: TGTGCCAGCAGCTTTTCAGATACGCAGTATTTT; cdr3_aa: CASSFSDTQYF
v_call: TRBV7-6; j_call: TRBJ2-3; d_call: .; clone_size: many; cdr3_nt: TGTGCCAGCAGCTTAAGGTCAGATACGCAGTATTTT; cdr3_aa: CASSLRSDTQYF
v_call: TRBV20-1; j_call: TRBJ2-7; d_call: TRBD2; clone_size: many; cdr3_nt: TGCAGTGCTACTACCCTAGCGGGGGGGCATCTCGAGCAGTACTTC; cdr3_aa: CSATTLAGGHLEQYF
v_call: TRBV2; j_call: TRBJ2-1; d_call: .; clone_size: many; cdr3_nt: TGTGCCAGCAGTGAGGGCAGCCTAGACTACAATGAGCAGTTCTTC; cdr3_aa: CASSEGSLDYNEQFF
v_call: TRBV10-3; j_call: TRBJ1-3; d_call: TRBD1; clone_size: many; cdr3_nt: TGTGCCATCAGTCCCGGGACAGGTTTAAGCTCTGGAAACACCATATATTTT; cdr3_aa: CAISPGTGLSSGNTIYF
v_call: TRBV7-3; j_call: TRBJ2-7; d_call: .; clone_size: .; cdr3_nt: TGTGCCAGCAGCGCGCCCAACGAGCAGTACTTC; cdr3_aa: CASSAPNEQYF
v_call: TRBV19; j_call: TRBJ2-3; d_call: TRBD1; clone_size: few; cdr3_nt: TGTGCCAGTAGTACCCGGGACAGGGGGCTTAAAGATACGCAGTATTTT; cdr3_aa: CASSTRDRGLKDTQYF
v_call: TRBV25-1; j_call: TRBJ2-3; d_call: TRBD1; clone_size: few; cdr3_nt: TGTGCCAGCAGTCCCGGGACAGGGCGTACGCAGTATTTT; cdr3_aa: CASSPGTGRTQYF
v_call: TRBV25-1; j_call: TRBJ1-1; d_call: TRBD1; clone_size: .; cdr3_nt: TGTGCCAGCAGTGAAACGGCTGGGACAGGTGAAGCTTTCTTT; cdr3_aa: CASSETAGTGEAFF
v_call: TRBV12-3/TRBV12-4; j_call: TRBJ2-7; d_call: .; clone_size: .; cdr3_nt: TGTGCCAGCAGTTTCGGAACGGTGGGCTACGAGCAGTACTTC; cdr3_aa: CASSFGTVGYEQYF
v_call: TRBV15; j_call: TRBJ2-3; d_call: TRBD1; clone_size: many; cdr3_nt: TGTGCCACCAGTAGAGACAGGGGGGAGTCAGATACGCAGTATTTT; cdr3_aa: CATSRDRGESDTQYF
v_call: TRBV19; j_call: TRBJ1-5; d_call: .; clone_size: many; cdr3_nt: TGTGCCAGTAGGAACAGGGAGGATCAGCCCCAGCATTTT; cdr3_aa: CASRNREDQPQHF
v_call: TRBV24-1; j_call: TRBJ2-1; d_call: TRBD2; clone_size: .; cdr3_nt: TGTGCCACCAGTGATTGGTCTAGCGGAACAGACAATGAGCAGTTCTTC; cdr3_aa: CATSDWSSGTDNEQFF
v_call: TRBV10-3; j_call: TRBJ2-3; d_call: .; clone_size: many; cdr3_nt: TGTGCCATCAAGGACTCTAAGACAATCACAGATACGCAGTATTTT; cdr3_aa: CAIKDSKTITDTQYF
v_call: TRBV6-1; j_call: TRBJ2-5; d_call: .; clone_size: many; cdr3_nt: TGTGCCAGCAGGAGAGACATGCAAGAGACCCAGTACTTC; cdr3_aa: CASRRDMQETQYF
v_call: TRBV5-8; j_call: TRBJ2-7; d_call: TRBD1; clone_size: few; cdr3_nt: TGTGCCAGCAGCGCCGACAGGGGGCGCGTGTACGAGCAGTACTTC; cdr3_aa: CASSADRGRVYEQYF
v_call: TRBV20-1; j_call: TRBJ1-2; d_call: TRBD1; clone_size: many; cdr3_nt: TGCAGTGTGGGGGGAGGCAGGGGGCTGTCTGGCTACACCTTC; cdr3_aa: CSVGGGRGLSGYTF
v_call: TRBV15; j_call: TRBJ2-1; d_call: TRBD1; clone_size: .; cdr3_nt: TGTGCCACCAGGCAGACCGGGACAGGCCTCTACAATGAGCAGTTCTTC; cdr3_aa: CATRQTGTGLYNEQFF
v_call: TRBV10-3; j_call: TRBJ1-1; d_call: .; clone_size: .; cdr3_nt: TGTGCCATCAGCCCCGGGGCAGGTATGAACACTGAAGCTTTCTTT; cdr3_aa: CAISPGAGMNTEAFF
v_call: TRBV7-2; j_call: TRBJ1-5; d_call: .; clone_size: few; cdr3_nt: TGTGCCAGCTCACCACAAATCAATCAGCCCCAGCATTTT; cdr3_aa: CASSPQINQPQHF
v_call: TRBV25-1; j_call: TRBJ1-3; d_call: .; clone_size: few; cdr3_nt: TGTGCCAGCAGTCCCCCGACGGTCTCTGGAAACACCATATATTTT; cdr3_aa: CASSPPTVSGNTIYF
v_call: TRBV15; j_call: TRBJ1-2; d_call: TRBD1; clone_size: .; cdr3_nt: TGTGCCATCAGCAGAGATGGGACAGGGTTTGGTCCCTATGGCTACACCTTC; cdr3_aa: CAISRDGTGFGPYGYTF
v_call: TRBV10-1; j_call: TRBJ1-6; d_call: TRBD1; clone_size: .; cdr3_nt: TGCGCCAGCAGTGAGTTCACAGGGGAGCAGTACTTT; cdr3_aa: CASSEFTGEQYF
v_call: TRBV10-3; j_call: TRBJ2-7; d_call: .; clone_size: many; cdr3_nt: TGTGCCATCACCGAGGGACAATTCGGGCTCTACGAGCAGTACTTC; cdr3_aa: CAITEGQFGLYEQYF
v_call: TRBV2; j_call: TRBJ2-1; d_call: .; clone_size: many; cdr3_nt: TGTGCCAGCAGTGTCTCCTTTCCGTTCTTC; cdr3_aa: CASSVSFPFF
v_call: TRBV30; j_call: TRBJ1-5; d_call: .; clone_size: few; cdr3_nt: TGTGCCTGGAGTCTACAGGGTCATCAGCCCCAGCATTTT; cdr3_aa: CAWSLQGHQPQHF
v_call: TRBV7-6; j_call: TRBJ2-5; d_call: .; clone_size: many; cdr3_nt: TGTGCCAGCAGCTTAGGGACCGGGATGGAGACCCAGTACTTC; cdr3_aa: CASSLGTGMETQYF
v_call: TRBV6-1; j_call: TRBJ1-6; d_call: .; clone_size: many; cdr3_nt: TGTGCCAGCAGTGAATTTGGGGTCTTACGGTCACCCCTCCACTTT; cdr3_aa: CASSEFGVLRSPLHF
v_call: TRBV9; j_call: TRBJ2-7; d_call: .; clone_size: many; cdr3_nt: TGTGCCAGCAGCGTAATCACGGAGGGCGAGCAGTACTTC; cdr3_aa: CASSVITEGEQYF
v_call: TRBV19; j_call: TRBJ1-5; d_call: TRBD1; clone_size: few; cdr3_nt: TGTGCCAGTAGTATTGGACAGGGGGCTTTGAACCAGCCCCAGCATTTT; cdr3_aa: CASSIGQGALNQPQHF
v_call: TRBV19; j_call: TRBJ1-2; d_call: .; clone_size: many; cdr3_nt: TGTGCCAGTAGTACCGGGCAGAACTATGGCTACACCTTC; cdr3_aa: CASSTGQNYGYTF
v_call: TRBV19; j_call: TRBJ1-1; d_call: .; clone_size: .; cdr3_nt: TGTGCCAGTGTCCAGGGAGTTTACACTGAAGCTTTCTTT; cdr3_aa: CASVQGVYTEAFF
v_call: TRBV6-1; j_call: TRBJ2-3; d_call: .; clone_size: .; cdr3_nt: TGTGCCAGCAGCGGGGGACTCACAGATACGCAGTATTTT; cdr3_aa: CASSGGLTDTQYF
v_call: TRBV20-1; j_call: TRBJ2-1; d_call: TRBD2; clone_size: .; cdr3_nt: TGCAGTGCTAGGAGTACTAGCGGGGGTAGCTTATACAATGAGCAGTTCTTC; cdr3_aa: CSARSTSGGSLYNEQFF
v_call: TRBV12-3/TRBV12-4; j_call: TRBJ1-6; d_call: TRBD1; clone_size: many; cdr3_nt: TGTGCCAGCAGCCTACGGACAGGGAGGGATTCACCCCTCCACTTT; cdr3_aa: CASSLRTGRDSPLHF
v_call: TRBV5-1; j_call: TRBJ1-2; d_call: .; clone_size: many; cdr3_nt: TGCGCCAGCAGCTTGGGACAAAGTAACTATGGCTACACCTTC; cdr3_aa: CASSLGQSNYGYTF
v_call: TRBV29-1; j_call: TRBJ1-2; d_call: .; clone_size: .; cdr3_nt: TGCAGCACTACCCCCGGGACGACACAGGGCTATGGCTACACCTTC; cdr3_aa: CSTTPGTTQGYGYTF
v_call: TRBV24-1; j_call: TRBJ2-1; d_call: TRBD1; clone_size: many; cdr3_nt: TGTGCCACCAGTGAGGCAGGGGGCAGTGCGGGGCAGTTCTTC; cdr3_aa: CATSEAGGSAGQFF
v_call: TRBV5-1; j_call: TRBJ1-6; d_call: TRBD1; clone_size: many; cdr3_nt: TGCGCCAGCAGCTCGACCCCCGGGACAGATAATTCACCCCTCCACTTT; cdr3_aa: CASSSTPGTDNSPLHF
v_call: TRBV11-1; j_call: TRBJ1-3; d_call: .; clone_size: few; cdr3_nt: TGTGCCAGCAGCTTAGCCCGGAGGAGCTCTGGAAACACCATATATTTT; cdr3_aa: CASSLARRSSGNTIYF
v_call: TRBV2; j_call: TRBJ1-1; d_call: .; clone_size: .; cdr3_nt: TGTGCCAGCAGTGCAGGGGCCGCACCGTTCTTGAACACTGAAGCTTTCTTT; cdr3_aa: CASSAGAAPFLNTEAFF
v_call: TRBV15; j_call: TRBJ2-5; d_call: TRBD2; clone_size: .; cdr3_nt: TGTGCCACCAGCAGAGAGGGCGTTAGCGGGAGTGTTTCAGAGACCCAGTACTTC; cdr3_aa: CATSREGVSGSVSETQYF
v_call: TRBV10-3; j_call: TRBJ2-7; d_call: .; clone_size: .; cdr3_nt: TGTGCCAGCAACGAACAACGTCCCTCCTACGAGCGGTACTTC; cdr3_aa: CASNEQRPSYERYF
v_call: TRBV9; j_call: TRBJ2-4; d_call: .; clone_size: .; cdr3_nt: TGTGCCAGCAGCCGACGCCCCGGTTTGGAGAACATTCAGTACTTC; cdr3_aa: CASSRRPGLENIQYF
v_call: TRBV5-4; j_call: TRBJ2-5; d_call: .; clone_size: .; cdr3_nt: TGTGCCAGCAGCCTCACAGGGCTCCAAGAGACCCAGTACTTC; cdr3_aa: CASSLTGLQETQYF